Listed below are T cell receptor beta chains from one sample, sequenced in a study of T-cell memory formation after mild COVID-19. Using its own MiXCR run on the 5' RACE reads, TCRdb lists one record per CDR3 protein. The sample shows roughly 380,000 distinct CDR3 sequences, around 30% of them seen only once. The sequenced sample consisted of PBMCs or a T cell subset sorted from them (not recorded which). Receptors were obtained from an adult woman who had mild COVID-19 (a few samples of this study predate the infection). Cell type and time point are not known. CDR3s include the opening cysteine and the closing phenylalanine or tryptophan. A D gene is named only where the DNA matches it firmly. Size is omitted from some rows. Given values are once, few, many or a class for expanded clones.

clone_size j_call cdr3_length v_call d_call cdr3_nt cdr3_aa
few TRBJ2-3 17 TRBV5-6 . TGTGCCAGCAGCCGGTTCCGCTATAGCGGTCGCACAGATACGCAGTATTTT CASSRFRYSGRTDTQYF
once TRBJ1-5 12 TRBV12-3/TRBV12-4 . TGTGCCAGCGGGTATAGCAATCAGCCCCAGCATTTT CASGYSNQPQHF
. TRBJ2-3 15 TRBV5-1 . TGCGCCAGCAGCCGGACCGGGACACGCACAGATACGCAGTATTTT CASSRTGTRTDTQYF
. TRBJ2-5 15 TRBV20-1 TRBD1 TGCAGTGCTAGACCACAAATCCAGGGGGTCGGGACCCAGTACTTC CSARPQIQGVGTQYF
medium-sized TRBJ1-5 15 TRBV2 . TGTGCCAGCACTAGAGGACAGAATAGCAATCAGCCCCAGCATTTT CASTRGQNSNQPQHF
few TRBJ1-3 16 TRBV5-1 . TGCGCCAGCAGCGACAACCCGGGGGGCTCTGGAAACACCATATATTTT CASSDNPGGSGNTIYF
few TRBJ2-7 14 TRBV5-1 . TGCGCCAGCAGCCCCCGGACTACCCTTTGGGAGCAGTACTTC CASSPRTTLWEQYF
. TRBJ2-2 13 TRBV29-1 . TGCAGCGCAACCGGGAAAAACACCGGGGAGCTGTTTTTT CSATGKNTGELFF
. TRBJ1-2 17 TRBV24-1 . TGTGCCACCAGTGGTCCGGGCCCCCTTCGTGGTAACTATGGCTACACCTTC CATSGPGPLRGNYGYTF
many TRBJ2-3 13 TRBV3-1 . TGTGCCAGCAGCCAAATACGGTCGGGGACGCAGTATTTT CASSQIRSGTQYF
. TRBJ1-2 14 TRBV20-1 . TGCAGTGCTAGTGGCCGACAGCGGCACTATGGCTACACCTTC CSASGRQRHYGYTF
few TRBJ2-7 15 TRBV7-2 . TGTGCCAGCAGCTTACGACTCAGGGCCTCCTACGAGCAGTACTTC CASSLRLRASYEQYF
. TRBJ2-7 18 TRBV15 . TGTGCCACCAGCAGAGATCCGGCTAGCGATTCTCTTGTTTACGAGCAGTACTTC CATSRDPASDSLVYEQYF
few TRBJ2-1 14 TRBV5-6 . TGTGCCAGCAGCCCTCAGGGGTCTTACAATGAGCAGTTCTTC CASSPQGSYNEQFF
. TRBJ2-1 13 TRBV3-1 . TGTGCCAGCAGCCCCTCTAGTCCCAATGAGCAGTTCTTC CASSPSSPNEQFF
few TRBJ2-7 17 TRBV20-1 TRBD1 TGCAGTGCTAGAGATCTCCCCCCAGGGGGTGTAACCTACGAGCAGTACTTC CSARDLPPGGVTYEQYF
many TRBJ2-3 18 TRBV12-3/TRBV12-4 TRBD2 TGTGCCAGCATCCGGAGGCTTACAGCGGGGGGGCGGGCAGATACGCAGTATTTT CASIRRLTAGGRADTQYF
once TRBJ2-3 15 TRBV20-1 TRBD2 TGCAGTGCTAGTCGGGGCGGGAGTCCTACAGATACGCAGTATTTT CSASRGGSPTDTQYF